These 19 T cell receptor beta chains originate from one sample sequenced in a study of beta chain features in type 1 diabetes. Expressed TCRB transcripts were sequenced after all isolated RNA was converted to cDNA. Assay used: immunoSEQ multiplex PCR; TCRdb lists only in-frame clones, some missing. The table includes roughly 220,000 clones, 15% to 20% detected once. Notes on the study in general: The study found moderately but significantly shorter TCRB CDR3s in all four CD4+ subsets of Type 1 diabetes patients.

Antigen specificity for these receptors is unknown. Specimen: naive CD4+ T cells from blood. The receptors originated from a man aged 25 to 45 with type 1 diabetes.

This clone was detected only a few times. The rearrangement links TRBV29-1 to TRBJ2-5, with TRBD2 as a possible D gene (5 bases). Germline values: CDR1 SQVTM, CDR2 ANQGSEA. CDR3 length: 13 amino acids. V lost 7 bases to trimming and J lost 5 bases, with 17 bases between them. In DNA, the CDR3 is TGCAGCGCCCTTCTGGAGGTCGGCGAGACCCAGTACTTC. It specifies CSALLEVGETQYF.

This clone has just a few counts. The V and J genes are TRBV29-1 and TRBJ2-5; no clear D. Germline CDR1 SQVTM, CDR2 ANQGSEA. This CDR3 contains 13 residues. The V end lost 2 bases, the J end lost 5 bases, and 12 bases lay between the germline ends. The CDR3 sequence: CSVEPTGWETQYF. The CDR3 nucleotides are TGCAGCGTTGAACCCACGGGTTGGGAGACCCAGTACTTC.

The sample holds a few counts of this clone. The chain couples TRBV6-5 to TRBJ2-7; the match to TRBD2 covers 9 bases. The V gene's germline CDR1 is MNHEY and CDR2 SVGAGI. After removal of 6 bases from V and 4 bases from J, the junction contained 10 bases not matched to a gene. The CDR3 extends over 15 amino acids. The CDR3 loop is CASSPTSGGFYEQYF. For the CDR3, the DNA is TGTGCCAGCAGCCCGACTAGCGGCGGTTTTTACGAGCAGTACTTC.

This clone has only a few counts. The V and J genes are TRBV5-4 and TRBJ2-3; D is uncertain. CDR1 is SGHNT and CDR2 is YYREEE in the germline V gene (reference sequence). V lost 4 bases, J lost 0 bases, and 15 bases lay in between. This CDR3 is 16 amino acids long. The CDR3 region has the DNA TGTGCCAGCAGCCCTGGGGTCCTCGGTAGCACAGATACGCAGTATTTT. This codes for CASSPGVLGSTDTQYF.

Only a few counts were recorded for this clone. The V call is TRBV25-1, the J call TRBJ1-1, with D hard to call. Germline V gene data show CDR1 as MGHDK and CDR2 as SYGVNS. The CDR3 spans 14 residues. V was trimmed by 1 base and J by 1 base, leaving 7 bases between them. The DNA of the CDR3 is TGTGCCAGCAGTGAATGGGCAGGGAACACTGAAGCTTTCTTT. Translation: CASSEWAGNTEAFF.

The CDR3 nucleotides are TGTGCCAGCAGCCTGGGGACAGCCTTGAACACTGAAGCTTTCTTT. Translation: CASSLGTALNTEAFF. The J gene is TRBJ1-1, the V gene TRBV9, with 7 bases aligning to TRBD1. After removal of 4 bases from V and 0 bases from J, the junction contained 6 bases not matched to a gene. This CDR3 spans 15 amino acids. The germline V gene encodes CDR1 SGDLS and CDR2 YYNGEE.

The V gene is TRBV6-5, the J gene TRBJ2-1; TRBD1 aligns across 9 bases. The CDR3 is 15 residues long. J gave up 5 bases and V 5 bases, and 7 bases lay outside the gene matches. Germline CDR1 and CDR2: MNHEY and SVGAGI. The CDR3, as DNA: TGTGCCAGCAGTAGACAGGGGGTCCCCAACAATGAGCAGTTCTTC. As protein: CASSRQGVPNNEQFF.

This clone occurred a few times. This chain uses TRBV29-1 with TRBJ2-3, with TRBD2 matching over 12 bases. The V gene's germline CDR1 is SQVTM and CDR2 ANQGSEA. V was pared by 7 bases and J by 6 bases, with 11 bases of the junction left unmatched. There are 15 residues in the CDR3. The CDR3 loop is CSGSAGLAGPDTQYF. CDR3 coding DNA: TGCAGCGGTTCGGCGGGACTAGCGGGCCCGGATACGCAGTATTTT.

The chain combines TRBV28 with TRBJ2-3, with 7 nucleotides matching TRBD2. V dropped 8 bases and J dropped 6; count of bases not matched to a gene: 5. This CDR3 region has 12 residues. Germline values: CDR1 MDHEN, CDR2 SYDVKM. CDR3 sequence: CASGGSVDTQYF. CDR3 bases: TGTGCCAGCGGCGGGAGTGTTGATACGCAGTATTTT.

V gene TRBV30 combines with J gene TRBJ2-2; D is uncertain. V dropped 0 bases and J dropped 4 bases, with 12 bases sitting between them. Germline-derived CDR1 and CDR2 are GTSNPN and SVGIG (reference sequence). CDR3 length equals 15 residues. The CDR3 DNA reads TGTGCCTGGAGTGTTTCAGGCCTGACCACCGGGGAGCTGTTTTTT. Translation gives CAWSVSGLTTGELFF.

V gene TRBV11-2 combines with J gene TRBJ2-7; 8 nucleotides agree with TRBD1. The germline V gene has CDR1 SGHAT and CDR2 FQNNGV. V shed 3 bases, J shed 2 bases, and the junction held 3 bases outside the gene matches. This CDR3 has 14 amino acids. The CDR3 is CASSFGTGPYEQYF. DNA for the CDR3: TGTGCCAGCAGCTTCGGGACAGGCCCCTACGAGCAGTACTTC.

This clone occurred a few times. This chain uses TRBV7-8 with TRBJ2-4; weak D call: TRBD2 (5 bases). V lost 5 bases, J lost 0 bases, and 17 bases lay in between. The CDR3 consists of 17 residues. From germline, CDR1 is SGHVS and CDR2 FQNEAQ. The CDR3 protein is CASSQAWASRAKNIQYF. Written as DNA, the CDR3 is TGTGCCAGCAGCCAAGCGTGGGCTAGCAGAGCCAAAAACATTCAGTACTTC. Using reference TRBV7-8 and TRBJ2-4 for the parts outside the CDR3, the full variable domain is GAGVSQSPRYKVAKRGQDVALRCDPISGHVSLFWYQQALGQGPEFLTYFQNEAQLDKSGLPSDRFFAERPEGSVSTLKIQRTQQEDSAVYLCASSQAWASRAKNIQYFGAGTRLSVL.

The chain employs TRBV7-2 and TRBJ2-3; TRBD2 matches at 8 bases. The CDR3 contains 14 residues. The germline V gene has CDR1 SGHTA and CDR2 FQGNSA. The V and J ends lost 5 bases and 4 bases, in that order; junction bases with no gene match: 5. CDR3 protein: CASSTRLASDTQYF. The CDR3 DNA reads as TGTGCCAGCAGCACTAGACTAGCGTCAGATACGCAGTATTTT. The full variable domain, with the rest looked up from reference TRBV7-2 and TRBJ2-3, is GAGVSQSPSNKVTEKGKDVELRCDPISGHTALYWYRQSLGQGLEFLIYFQGNSAPDKSGLPSDRFSAERTGGSVSTLTIQRTQQEDSAVYLCASSTRLASDTQYFGPGTRLTVL.

The V gene is TRBV15, the J gene TRBJ2-1, with unresolved D. The CDR3 has 15 residues. Per the germline V gene, CDR1 is LNHNV and CDR2 is YYDKDF (reference sequence). The V gene lost 2 bases and the J gene lost 0 bases, with 8 bases spanning the gap. CDR3 nucleotides: TGTGCCACCAGCAGATCAGGTAGCTCCTACAATGAGCAGTTCTTC. It codes for CATSRSGSSYNEQFF.

This clone has a handful of counts. The V gene is TRBV28, the J gene TRBJ2-7; D unclear. V was cut by 3 bases and J by 4 bases, with 10 bases left in between. Germline CDR1 MDHEN, CDR2 SYDVKM. The CDR3 loop spans 13 amino acids. This chain's CDR3 is CASSLNNYYEQYF. In DNA, the CDR3 is TGTGCCAGCAGTTTGAATAACTATTACGAGCAGTACTTC.

A few counts support this clone. V and J are TRBV29-1 and TRBJ2-5, with 10 positions matching TRBD2. CDR1 and CDR2 from the germline V gene are SQVTM and ANQGSEA. The CDR3 covers 14 residues. The V segment lost 7 bases and the J segment 3 bases; nucleotides outside the gene matches: 8. DNA of the CDR3: TGCAGCGGGGGCGGACTAGCGGCCGAAGAGACCCAGTACTTC. The encoded protein is CSGGGLAAEETQYF.

This clone was observed a few times. This chain uses TRBV11-3 with TRBJ2-7; 15 positions match TRBD2. The CDR3 sequence is 15 residues long. J was trimmed by 3 bases and V by 5 bases; bases with no gene match: 2. Germline CDR1 SGHNT, CDR2 YENEEA. In DNA form, the CDR3 reads TGTGCCAGCAGCCAGGGACTAGCGGGAGGCTACGAGCAGTACTTC. It specifies CASSQGLAGGYEQYF. The full variable domain, completed using reference TRBV11-3 and TRBJ2-7, is EAGVVQSPRYKIIEKKQPVAFWCNPISGHNTLYWYLQNLGQGPELLIRYENEEAVDDSQLPKDRFSAERLKGVDSTLKIQPAELGDSAVYLCASSQGLAGGYEQYFGPGTRLTVT.

This clone turned up a few times. The CDR3 bases are TGCGCCAGCAGCTTGGAGGGACGCACAGATACGCAGTATTTT. This translates into CASSLEGRTDTQYF. V usage is TRBV5-1 and J usage is TRBJ2-3; D tentatively fits TRBD1 or TRBD2 (5 bases each). Trimming removed 0 bases at V and 1 base at J, with 6 bases between. CDR3 length: 14 amino acids. Per germline, CDR1 SGHRS and CDR2 YFSETQ.

This clone was counted a few times. The V gene is TRBV7-9, the J gene TRBJ1-1; D perhaps matches TRBD1 (5 bases). The CDR3 extends over 18 amino acids. The germline gives CDR1 SEHNR, CDR2 FQNEAQ (reference sequence). Trimming removed 4 bases from V and 5 bases from J, with 26 bases in between. Here the CDR3 reads CASSSVMAWGPSRTEAFF. CDR3 nucleotide sequence: TGTGCCAGCAGCTCCGTTATGGCGTGGGGACCCTCGAGGACTGAAGCTTTCTTT. The full variable domain, completed using reference TRBV7-9 and TRBJ1-1, is DTGVSQNPRHKITKRGQNVTFRCDPISEHNRLYWYRQTLGQGPEFLTYFQNEAQLEKSRLLSDRFSAERPKGSFSTLEIQRTEQGDSAMYLCASSSVMAWGPSRTEAFFGQGTRLTVV.